This T cell receptor beta chain was sequenced during a study of T cells after yellow fever vaccination. TCRdb itself ran the 5' RACE reads through MiXCR, one entry per CDR3 protein. The sample lists approximately 550,000 distinct CDR3 sequences, around an eighth occurring once. The CDR3 loop spans 14 amino acids. In germline, CDR1 is LGHDT, CDR2 YNNKEL (reference sequence). V was clipped by 10 bases and J by 2 bases; unmatched bases: 5. The rearrangement links TRBV3-1 to TRBJ2-3; 11 nucleotides match TRBD2. The clonotype originates from a man aged 30 to 45 who received the YFV17D yellow fever vaccine. The sequencing here drew on PBMCs, taken on the day of the yellow fever booster vaccination. The CDR3 DNA reads TGTGCCATCGGGACTAGCGGCTTCACAGATACGCAGTATTTT. Amino acid sequence: CAIGTSGFTDTQYF.